The 9 T cell receptor beta chains listed next were all sequenced from one sample in a study of memory CD4+ T cells and cytomegalovirus serostatus. The sort gate was single viable CD3+CD4+CD8-CD45RO+ cells for memory CD4+ T cells. TCRdb's table, derived via immunoSEQ multiplex PCR, lists solely in-frame clones and lacks some. The sample has 40,000 to 55,000 clones, 70% to 75% seen once. The sample comprised memory CD4+ T cells from blood. These receptors were taken from an adult in good health and CMV-seropositive.

In its sample, this clone was seen a few times. The chain couples TRBV7-2 to TRBJ1-1; TRBD1 matches at 8 bases. This CDR3 contains 15 residues. Trimming at V came to 4 bases and at J to 10 bases, leaving 14 bases not matched to a gene. Germline CDR1 reads SGHTA; CDR2 reads FQGNSA. CDR3 nucleotides: TGTGCCAGCAGCTCGCGGACAGGGTTGTTATCAGGAGCTTTCTTT. This codes for CASSSRTGLLSGAFF.

In its sample, this clone was seen once. This sequence joins TRBV5-1 and TRBJ1-1; 9 bases map to TRBD1. J was trimmed by 1 base and V by 1 base; bases with no gene match: 14. The V gene's germline CDR1 is SGHRS and CDR2 YFSETQ. The CDR3 is 19 amino acids. As DNA, the CDR3 is TGCGCCAGCAGCTTGAATCCCACAGGGGGCATTCTGGGGAACACTGAAGCTTTCTTT. As protein: CASSLNPTGGILGNTEAFF.

This clone has a handful of counts. V usage is TRBV4-3 and J usage is TRBJ2-1, with 9 nucleotides matching TRBD2. Germline trimming cut 1 base from V and 4 bases from J; bases unmatched to any gene: 11. The germline V gene encodes CDR1 LGHNA and CDR2 YSLEER. There are 18 residues in the CDR3. CDR3 amino acids: CASSQALPTSGQYNEQFF. Written as DNA, the CDR3 is TGCGCCAGCAGCCAAGCGCTACCGACTAGCGGCCAATACAATGAGCAGTTCTTC.

The CDR3 here is CASSPEGLANTEAFF. CDR3 bases: TGTGCCAGCAGTCCTGAAGGACTAGCGAACACTGAAGCTTTCTTT. The chain employs TRBV7-2 and TRBJ1-1, with unresolved D. Trimming removed 6 bases from V and 1 base from J, with 15 bases in between. Germline-derived CDR1 and CDR2 are SGHTA and FQGNSA. The CDR3 runs to 15 residues.

This clone was counted a few times. The chain is built from TRBV5-1 and TRBJ1-6; D remains ambiguous. The V gene lost 9 bases and the J gene lost 3 bases, with 10 bases spanning the gap. Germline V gene sequence: CDR1 SGHRS, CDR2 YFSETQ. CDR3 length equals 13 residues. The CDR3 DNA reads TGCGCCACACGATACGGCTATAATTCACCCCTCCACTTT. This gives the protein CATRYGYNSPLHF.

J is TRBJ2-5 and V is TRBV10-3, with 7 positions matching TRBD1. The germline gives CDR1 ENHRY, CDR2 SYGVKD. The CDR3 totals 18 residues. The trim removed 3 bases at V and 5 bases at J, leaving 18 bases unmatched. The CDR3 is CAISDTSGTDSFLETQYF. The DNA of the CDR3 is TGTGCCATCAGTGACACTTCCGGGACAGACTCTTTTCTGGAGACCCAGTACTTC.

The rearrangement links TRBV5-1 to TRBJ1-3, with D possibly matching TRBD1 (5 bases). There are 14 residues in the CDR3. Germline lookup yields CDR1 SGHRS and CDR2 YFSETQ. Trimming shortened V by 5 bases and J by 5 bases, and 14 bases separated the two germline ends. CDR3 amino acids: CASSTGEVRNTIYF. For the CDR3, the DNA is TGCGCCAGCAGTACGGGGGAGGTTCGAAACACCATATATTTT.

This clone appeared a single time. V is TRBV7-9 and J is TRBJ2-7; the D call may be TRBD1 or TRBD2 (5 bases each). This CDR3 has 15 residues. With 6 bases removed from V and 6 bases from J, the gap between germline ends came to 21 bases. Germline V CDR1 and CDR2: SEHNR, FQNEAQ (reference sequence). In DNA form, the CDR3 reads TGTGCCAGCAGTAAGGGGAGTGGGTCCAATGGCGAGCAGTACTTC. As protein: CASSKGSGSNGEQYF.

The chain carries TRBV7-8 and TRBJ2-2; 11 bases map to TRBD1. CDR3 length equals 16 residues. The trim removed 5 bases at V and 3 bases at J, leaving 5 bases unmatched. From germline, CDR1 is SGHVS and CDR2 FQNEAQ. The DNA for the CDR3 is TGTGCCAGCAGCGCGGGGGACAGGGGGGACACCGGGGAGCTGTTTTTT. Translated: CASSAGDRGDTGELFF.